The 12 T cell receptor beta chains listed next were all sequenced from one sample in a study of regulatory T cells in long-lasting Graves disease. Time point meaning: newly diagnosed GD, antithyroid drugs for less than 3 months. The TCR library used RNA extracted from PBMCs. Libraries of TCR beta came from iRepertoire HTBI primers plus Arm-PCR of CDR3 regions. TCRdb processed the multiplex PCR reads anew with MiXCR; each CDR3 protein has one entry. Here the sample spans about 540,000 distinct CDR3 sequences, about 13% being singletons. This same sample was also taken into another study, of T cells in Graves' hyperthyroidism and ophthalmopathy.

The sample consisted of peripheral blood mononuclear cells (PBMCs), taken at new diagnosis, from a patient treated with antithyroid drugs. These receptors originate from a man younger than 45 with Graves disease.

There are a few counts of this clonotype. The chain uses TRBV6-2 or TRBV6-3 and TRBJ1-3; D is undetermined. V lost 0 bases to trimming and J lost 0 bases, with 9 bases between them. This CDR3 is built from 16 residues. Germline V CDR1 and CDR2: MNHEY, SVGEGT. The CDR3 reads CASSYSMQTSGNTIYF. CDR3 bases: TGTGCCAGCAGTTACTCGATGCAGACCTCTGGAAACACCATATATTTT.

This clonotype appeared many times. The CDR3 reads CSAQRLAGGRDYEQYF. As DNA, the CDR3 is TGCAGTGCACAGAGACTAGCGGGAGGCCGAGACTACGAGCAGTACTTC. This chain links TRBV20-1 with TRBJ2-7; 13 positions agree with TRBD2. V was pared by 6 bases and J by 3 bases, with 11 bases of the junction left unmatched. Germline lookup yields CDR1 DFQATT and CDR2 SNEGSKA (reference sequence). CDR3 length equals 16 residues.

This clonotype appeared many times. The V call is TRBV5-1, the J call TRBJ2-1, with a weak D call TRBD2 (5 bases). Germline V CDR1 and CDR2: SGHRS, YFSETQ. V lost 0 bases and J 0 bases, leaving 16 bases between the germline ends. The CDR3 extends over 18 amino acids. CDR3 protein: CASSLDPWEHSSYNEQFF. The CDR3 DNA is TGCGCCAGCAGCTTGGACCCTTGGGAGCACAGCTCCTACAATGAGCAGTTCTTC.

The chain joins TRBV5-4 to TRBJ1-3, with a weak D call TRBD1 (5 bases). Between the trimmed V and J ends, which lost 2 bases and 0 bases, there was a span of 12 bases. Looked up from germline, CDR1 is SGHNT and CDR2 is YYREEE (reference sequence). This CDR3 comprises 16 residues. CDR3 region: CASSFGGVSSGNTIYF. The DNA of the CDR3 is TGTGCCAGCAGCTTTGGGGGGGTGAGCTCTGGAAACACCATATATTTT.

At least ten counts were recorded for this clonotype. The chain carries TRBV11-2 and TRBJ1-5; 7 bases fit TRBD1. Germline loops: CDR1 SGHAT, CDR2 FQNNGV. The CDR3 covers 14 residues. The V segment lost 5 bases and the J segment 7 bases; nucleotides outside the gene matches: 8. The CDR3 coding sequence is TGTGCCAGCAGCCCAGTCAGGGGGAAACAGCCCCAGCATTTT. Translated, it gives CASSPVRGKQPQHF.

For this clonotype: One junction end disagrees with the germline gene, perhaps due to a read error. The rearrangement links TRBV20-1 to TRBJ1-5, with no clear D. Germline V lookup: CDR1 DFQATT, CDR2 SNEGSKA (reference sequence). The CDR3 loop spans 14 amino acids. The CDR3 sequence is CSAREALSYQPQHF. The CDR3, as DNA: TGCAGTGCTAGAGAAGCCCTTAGCTATCAGCCCCAGCATTTT.

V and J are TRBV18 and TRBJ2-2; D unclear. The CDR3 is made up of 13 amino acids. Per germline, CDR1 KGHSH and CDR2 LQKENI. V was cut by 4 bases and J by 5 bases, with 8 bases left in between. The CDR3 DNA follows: TGTGCCAGCTCACAACCCGCAACCGGGGAGCTGTTTTTT. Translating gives CASSQPATGELFF.

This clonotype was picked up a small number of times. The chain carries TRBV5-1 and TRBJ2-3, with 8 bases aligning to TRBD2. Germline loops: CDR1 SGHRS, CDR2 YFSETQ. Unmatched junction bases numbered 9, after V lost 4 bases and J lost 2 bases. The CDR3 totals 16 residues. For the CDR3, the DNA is TGCGCCAGCAGCCACAAGACTAGCGTATACACAGATACGCAGTATTTT. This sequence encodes CASSHKTSVYTDTQYF.

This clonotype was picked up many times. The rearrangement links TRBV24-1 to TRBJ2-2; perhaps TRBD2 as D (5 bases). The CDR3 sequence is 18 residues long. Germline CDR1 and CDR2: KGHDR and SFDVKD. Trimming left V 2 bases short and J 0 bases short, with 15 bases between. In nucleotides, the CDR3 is TGTGCCACCAGTGATTCCGCGCGCGGGTCCGCGAACACCGGGGAGCTGTTTTTT. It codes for CATSDSARGSANTGELFF.

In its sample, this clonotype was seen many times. Here the CDR3 DNA reads TGTGCCAGCAGGGCTAGCGGGAGTGATTACGAGCAGTACTTC. It yields the protein CASRASGSDYEQYF. V and J are TRBV12-3 or TRBV12-4 and TRBJ2-7; TRBD2 agrees at 10 bases. V trimming: 6 bases; J trimming: 4 bases; junction bases outside the gene matches: 6. This CDR3 region has 14 residues.

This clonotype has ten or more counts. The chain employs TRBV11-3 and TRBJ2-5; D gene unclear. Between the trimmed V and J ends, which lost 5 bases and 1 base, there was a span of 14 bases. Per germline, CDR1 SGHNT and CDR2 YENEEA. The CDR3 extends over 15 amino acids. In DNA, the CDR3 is TGTGCCAGCAGCGACACCGAAACCAGCCAAGAGACCCAGTACTTC. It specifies CASSDTETSQETQYF. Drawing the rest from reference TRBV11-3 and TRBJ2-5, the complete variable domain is EAGVVQSPRYKIIEKKQPVAFWCNPISGHNTLYWYLQNLGQGPELLIRYENEEAVDDSQLPKDRFSAERLKGVDSTLKIQPAELGDSAVYLCASSDTETSQETQYFGPGTRLLVL.

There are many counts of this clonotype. CDR3 sequence (DNA): TGTGCCAGCAGCCCAGCAGGCGGTCCAGGAACGCAGTATTTT. This codes for CASSPAGGPGTQYF. The chain employs TRBV11-2 and TRBJ2-3; D unclear. CDR3 size: 14 residues. Germline loops: CDR1 SGHAT, CDR2 FQNNGV. The ends were cut back, 5 bases at V and 9 bases at J, with 18 bases in the middle.